What follows is one TCR beta chain and its context. This CDR3 region has 16 residues. Looked up from germline, CDR1 is MDHEN and CDR2 is SYDVKM. The trim removed 5 bases at V and 4 bases at J, leaving 11 bases unmatched. This sample was taken from a study of shared clonotypes between healthy human individuals. TCRdb's copy holds only in-frame clones and misses some; the assay was immunoSEQ multiplex PCR. The top ten hold around 0.45% of the sample, which has about 1.5 million clones, under 99% seen once. V gene TRBV28 combines with J gene TRBJ1-5; 7 bases are shared with TRBD1. The clonotype was recovered from a man aged 25 to 45 in good health. Sequenced: naive CD4+ T cells sorted from blood. The subset: CD45RA+ positively selected. CDR3 in amino acids: CASSPHQDRRNQPQHF. The CDR3, as DNA: TGTGCCAGCAGTCCACACCAGGACAGGCGGAATCAGCCCCAGCATTTT.